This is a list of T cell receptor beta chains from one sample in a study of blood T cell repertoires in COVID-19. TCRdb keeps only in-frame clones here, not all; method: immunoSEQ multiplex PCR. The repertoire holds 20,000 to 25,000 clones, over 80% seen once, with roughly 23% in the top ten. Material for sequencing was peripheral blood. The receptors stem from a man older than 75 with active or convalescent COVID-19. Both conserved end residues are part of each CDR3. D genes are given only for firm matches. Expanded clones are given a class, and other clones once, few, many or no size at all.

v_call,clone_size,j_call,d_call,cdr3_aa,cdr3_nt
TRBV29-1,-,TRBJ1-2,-,CSVDRQGTYGYTF,TGCAGCGTTGATCGGCAGGGGACCTATGGCTACACCTTC
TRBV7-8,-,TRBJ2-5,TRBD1,CASNEDRGPMVETQYF,TGTGCCAGCAACGAGGACAGGGGTCCCATGGTAGAGACCCAGTACTTC
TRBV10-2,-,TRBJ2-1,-,CASSESKRGGYNEQFF,TGCGCCAGCAGTGAGTCGAAGAGAGGAGGGTACAATGAGCAGTTCTTC
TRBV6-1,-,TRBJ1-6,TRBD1,CASSGIPVGQGNSPLHF,TGTGCCAGCAGTGGAATTCCGGTGGGACAGGGGAATTCACCCCTCCACTTT
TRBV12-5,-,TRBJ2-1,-,CASAWREINNEQFF,TGTGCTAGTGCGTGGCGGGAAATAAACAATGAGCAGTTCTTC
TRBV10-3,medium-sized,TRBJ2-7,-,CAISGFPQTYEQYF,TGTGCCATCAGTGGTTTTCCCCAGACCTACGAGCAGTACTTC
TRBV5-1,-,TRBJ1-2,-,CASSLEPTYGYTF,TGCGCCAGCAGCTTGGAGCCAACCTATGGCTACACCTTC
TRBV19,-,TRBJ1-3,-,CASSMRGGSSGNTIYF,TGTGCCAGTAGTATGAGGGGGGGGAGCTCTGGAAACACCATATATTTT
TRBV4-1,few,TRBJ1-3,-,CASSQGGGLSPSNTIYF,TGCGCCAGCAGCCAAGGCGGGGGATTGAGTCCCTCCAACACCATATATTTT
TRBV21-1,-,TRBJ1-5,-,CASPSELRNQPQHF,TGTGCCAGCCCGTCCGAGCTCCGCAATCAGCCCCAGCATTTT
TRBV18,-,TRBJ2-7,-,CASSPSRDKDYEQYF,TGTGCCAGCTCACCAAGTCGGGACAAAGACTACGAGCAGTACTTC
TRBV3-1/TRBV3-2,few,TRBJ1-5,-,CASSQSMMGGGQPQHF,TGTGCCAGCAGCCAATCAATGATGGGAGGGGGGCAGCCCCAGCATTTT
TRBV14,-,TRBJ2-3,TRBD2,CASSQAAWGGSTDTQYF,TGTGCCAGCAGCCAGGCGGCTTGGGGGGGGAGCACAGATACGCAGTATTTT
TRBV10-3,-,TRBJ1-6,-,CAISEGQGSSPLHF,TGTGCCATCAGTGAGGGTCAGGGGAGTTCACCCCTCCACTTT
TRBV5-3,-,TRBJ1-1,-,CARSCRQDQTVTEAFF,TGTGCCAGAAGCTGTCGACAGGACCAGACGGTAACTGAAGCTTTCTTT
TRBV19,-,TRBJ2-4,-,CASSAPGRGAYIQYF,TGTGCCAGTAGCGCCCCCGGCAGGGGGGCGTACATTCAGTACTTC
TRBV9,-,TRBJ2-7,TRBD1,CASSEGGQGLYEQYF,TGTGCCAGCAGCGAAGGGGGACAGGGTCTCTACGAGCAGTACTTC
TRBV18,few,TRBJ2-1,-,CASSPRDTFYNEQFF,TGTGCCAGCTCACCACGGGACACCTTCTACAATGAGCAGTTCTTC
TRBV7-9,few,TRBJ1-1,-,CASSTPGNTFF,TGTGCCAGCAGCACCCCGGGAAACACTTTCTTT
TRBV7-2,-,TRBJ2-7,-,CASTSLGGPYHEQYF,TGTGCCAGCACCTCGCTCGGGGGGCCTTACCACGAGCAGTACTTC
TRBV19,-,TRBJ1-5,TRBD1,CASSINEGGHQPQHF,TGTGCCAGTAGTATTAATGAAGGGGGCCATCAGCCCCAGCATTTT
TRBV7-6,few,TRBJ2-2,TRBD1,CASSRGITGVAGELFF,TGTGCCAGCAGCAGGGGGATTACAGGGGTTGCCGGGGAGCTGTTTTTT
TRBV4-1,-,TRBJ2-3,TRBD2,CASSQRTSGGYTDTQYF,TGCGCCAGCAGCCAACGAACTAGCGGGGGGTACACAGATACGCAGTATTTT
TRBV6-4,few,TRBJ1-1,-,CASRWEGEAFF,TGTGCCAGCAGATGGGAGGGTGAAGCTTTCTTT
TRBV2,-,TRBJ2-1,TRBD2,CASSEGIGGGGSYNEQFF,TGTGCCAGCAGTGAAGGGATCGGCGGGGGGGGTTCCTACAATGAGCAGTTCTTC
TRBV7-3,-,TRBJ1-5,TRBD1,CASSSTGGQPQHF,TGTGCCAGCAGCTCCACAGGGGGACAGCCCCAGCATTTT
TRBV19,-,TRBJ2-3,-,CASRLMRGGGTDTQYF,TGTGCCAGTAGGCTAATGCGGGGCGGTGGGACAGATACGCAGTATTTT
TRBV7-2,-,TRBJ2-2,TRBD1,CASSRERTGPNTGELFF,TGTGCCAGCAGCAGAGAAAGGACAGGGCCTAACACCGGGGAGCTGTTTTTT
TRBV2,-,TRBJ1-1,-,CASSDPGDPMNTEAFF,TGTGCCAGCAGTGACCCAGGGGACCCCATGAACACTGAAGCTTTCTTT
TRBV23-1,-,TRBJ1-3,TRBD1,CASSHRTGSEGNTIYF,TGCGCCAGCAGTCATAGGACAGGGTCGGAAGGGAACACCATATATTTT
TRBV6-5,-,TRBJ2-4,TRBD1,CASSSTGSVAKNIQYF,TGTGCCAGCAGTTCGACAGGGAGTGTAGCCAAAAACATTCAGTACTTC
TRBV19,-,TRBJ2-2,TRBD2,CASRDPGGRGELFF,TGTGCCAGTAGGGATCCCGGGGGGAGAGGGGAGCTGTTTTTT
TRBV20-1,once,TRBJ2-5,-,CSASRAETQYF,TGCAGTGCTAGTAGAGCAGAGACCCAGTACTTC
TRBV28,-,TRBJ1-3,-,CASSLPSGNTIYF,TGTGCCAGCAGTCTCCCCTCTGGAAACACCATATATTTT
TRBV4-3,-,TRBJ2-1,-,CASSQDLASNEQFF,TGCGCCAGCAGCCAAGATCTAGCTTCCAATGAGCAGTTCTTC
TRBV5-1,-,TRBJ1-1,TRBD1,CASSLPGQGGLGTEAFF,TGCGCCAGCAGCTTACCGGGACAGGGGGGCTTGGGGACTGAAGCTTTCTTT
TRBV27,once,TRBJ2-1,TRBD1,CASSRGQGAGLREQFF,TGTGCCAGCAGTCGTGGACAGGGGGCAGGTCTAAGGGAGCAGTTCTTC
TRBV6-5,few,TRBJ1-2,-,CASSYSGQGGYGYTF,TGTGCCAGCAGTTACTCCGGGCAAGGGGGATATGGCTACACCTTC
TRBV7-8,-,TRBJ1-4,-,CASSSGRGAGNEKLFF,TGTGCCAGCAGCTCGGGGAGGGGCGCCGGCAATGAAAAACTGTTTTTT
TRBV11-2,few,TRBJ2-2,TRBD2,CASVREANTGELFF,TGTGCCAGCGTACGGGAGGCGAACACCGGGGAGCTGTTTTTT
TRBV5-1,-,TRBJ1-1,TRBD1,CASSFRTGENTEAFF,TGCGCCAGCAGCTTTCGGACAGGCGAGAACACTGAAGCTTTCTTT
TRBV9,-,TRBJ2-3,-,CASSVLQIHTDTQYF,TGTGCCAGCAGCGTACTCCAGATACACACAGATACGCAGTATTTT
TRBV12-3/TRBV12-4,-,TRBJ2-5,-,CASTQGAQETQYF,TGTGCCAGCACACAGGGAGCTCAAGAGACCCAGTACTTC
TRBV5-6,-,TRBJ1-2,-,CASSLKSVGDKNYGYTF,TGTGCCAGCAGCTTGAAATCGGTCGGGGACAAGAACTATGGCTACACCTTC
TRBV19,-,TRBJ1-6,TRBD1,CASSPSRQGSVPLHF,TGTGCCAGTAGTCCCTCACGACAGGGGTCCGTTCCCCTCCACTTT
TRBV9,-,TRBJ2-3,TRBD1,CASSVDPDRGALLDTQYF,TGTGCCAGCAGCGTAGATCCCGACAGGGGGGCTTTGTTAGATACGCAGTATTTT
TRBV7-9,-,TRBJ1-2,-,CASSLEVAAVIF,TGTGCCAGCAGCTTAGAAGTAGCAGCAGTCATCTTC
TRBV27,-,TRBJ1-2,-,CASSLRGYGYTF,TGTGCCAGCAGTTTACGAGGATATGGCTACACCTTC